This T cell receptor beta chain was captured in a study of cytomegalovirus exposure and HLA in healthy donors. Generated by immunoSEQ multiplex PCR, the TCRdb table keeps only in-frame clones and is missing some. The repertoire has 120,000 or so clones, around 86% of them found once; the top ten carry roughly 2%. Notes on this clone: Its antigen is not known.

Germline CDR1 and CDR2: LNHDA and SQIVND (reference sequence). CDR3 length: 18 amino acids. V lost 0 bases, J lost 4 bases, and 12 bases stayed unmatched. Study results and caveats: Most TCR sequences showed up rarely, but some public TCRs showed up in many donors.

The sample taken for sequencing was PBMCs. The origin of this receptor is a woman under 30 in good health and CMV-seronegative. J is TRBJ2-3 and V is TRBV19; 8 bases fit TRBD2. The CDR3 region has the DNA TGTGCCAGTAGTATAGATCGGATGAGAGCGGGAGACGCAGATACGCAGTATTTT. Amino acids: CASSIDRMRAGDADTQYF.